The next 9 T cell receptor beta chains were all read from a single sample in a study of T cell responses to AZD1222 COVID-19 vaccine. Assay used: immunoSEQ multiplex PCR; TCRdb lists only in-frame clones, some missing. The repertoire has about 99,000 clones, 86% of them found once; the top ten carry 3% to 4%. The specimen comprised peripheral blood, sampled 28 days after the second dose of the MenACWY control vaccine. All receptors come from an adult who received the MenACWY meningococcal vaccine as a control.

The chain carries TRBV21-1 and TRBJ2-2. TRBV21-1 is a pseudogene segment. The CDR3 spans 16 residues. The CDR3 DNA follows: TGTGCCAGCATGCAAGGGTTTCTAAGGGTAGCCGGGGAGCTGTTTTTT. This encodes CASMQGFLRVAGELFF.

This chain links TRBV2 with TRBJ2-1, with D unclear. V was shortened by 11 bases and J by 8 bases, with 13 bases between the two germline ends. CDR1 SNHLY and CDR2 FYNNEI come from the germline V gene. The CDR3 runs to 11 residues. The CDR3 protein is CARSWGDEQFF. CDR3 nucleotide sequence: TGTGCCCGCTCTTGGGGTGATGAGCAGTTCTTC.

The table lists this clone with a count of one. The rearrangement joins TRBV4-1 to TRBJ1-1; unclear D gene. V was shortened by 1 base and J by 2 bases, with 14 bases between the two germline ends. CDR1 and CDR2 (germline): MGHRA, YSYEKL. CDR3 length: 16 residues. The CDR3 nucleotides are TGCGCCAGCAGCCAAGGTCAGGTGTTGACAAACACTGAAGCTTTCTTT. This sequence encodes CASSQGQVLTNTEAFF.

The gene calls are TRBV6-5 and TRBJ2-3; D is unresolved. With 6 bases removed from V and 8 bases from J, the gap between germline ends came to 12 bases. CDR1 is MNHEY and CDR2 is SVGAGI in the germline V gene. CDR3 length: 12 amino acids. In DNA form, the CDR3 reads TGTGCCAGCAGCAGCTCGGTGGGTACGCAGTATTTT. Translation gives CASSSSVGTQYF.

The rearrangement links TRBV18 to TRBJ1-3; D might be TRBD1 (5 bases). Trimming pared 5 bases from V and 0 bases from J, leaving 11 bases between. The length of the CDR3 is 15 residues. Per the germline V gene, CDR1 is KGHSH and CDR2 is LQKENI. CDR3 DNA sequence: TGTGCCAGCTCAACCAGGGAAAACTCTGGAAACACCATATATTTT. Translated: CASSTRENSGNTIYF.

The chain carries TRBV19 and TRBJ2-7; D unclear. CDR1 and CDR2 from the germline V gene are LNHDA and SQIVND (reference sequence). The CDR3 totals 14 residues. V shed 6 bases and J shed 0 bases, with 12 bases lying between them. DNA of the CDR3: TGTGCCAGTAGAAAGACAATTTCCTCCTACGAGCAGTACTTC. Translation gives CASRKTISSYEQYF.

The rearrangement links TRBV2 to TRBJ1-2, with 9 positions matching TRBD1. This CDR3 spans 16 amino acids. The junction had 19 bases not matched to a gene; V was cut back by 9 bases and J by 8 bases. CDR1 is SNHLY, CDR2 FYNNEI, per germline. The CDR3 DNA follows: TGTGCCAGTCCCGGGGACAGGGACATCTTCCTAGCGGGCTACACCTTC. Translated: CASPGDRDIFLAGYTF.

This chain uses TRBV6-4 with TRBJ1-5, with D unclear. The length of the CDR3 is 10 residues. Germline V gene lookup returns CDR1 MRHNA and CDR2 SNTAGT. V lost 3 bases to trimming and J lost 6 bases, with 0 bases between them. In DNA form, the CDR3 reads TGTGCCAGCAGTGATCAGCCCCAGCATTTT. Protein sequence: CASSDQPQHF.

The chain has TRBV7-8 and TRBJ1-6; TRBD1 matches 7 bases. The V gene's germline CDR1 is SGHVS and CDR2 FQNEAQ. The ends lost 0 bases at V and 14 bases at J; junction bases unmatched: 10. This CDR3 is built from 15 residues. The CDR3 loop reads CASSLAGQTSSSLHF. CDR3 DNA sequence: TGTGCCAGCAGCTTAGCGGGACAGACTTCCTCGTCCCTCCACTTT. Full variable domain (remainder filled in from reference TRBV7-8 and TRBJ1-6): GAGVSQSPRYKVAKRGQDVALRCDPISGHVSLFWYQQALGQGPEFLTYFQNEAQLDKSGLPSDRFFAERPEGSVSTLKIQRTQQEDSAVYLCASSLAGQTSSSLHFGNGTRLTVT.